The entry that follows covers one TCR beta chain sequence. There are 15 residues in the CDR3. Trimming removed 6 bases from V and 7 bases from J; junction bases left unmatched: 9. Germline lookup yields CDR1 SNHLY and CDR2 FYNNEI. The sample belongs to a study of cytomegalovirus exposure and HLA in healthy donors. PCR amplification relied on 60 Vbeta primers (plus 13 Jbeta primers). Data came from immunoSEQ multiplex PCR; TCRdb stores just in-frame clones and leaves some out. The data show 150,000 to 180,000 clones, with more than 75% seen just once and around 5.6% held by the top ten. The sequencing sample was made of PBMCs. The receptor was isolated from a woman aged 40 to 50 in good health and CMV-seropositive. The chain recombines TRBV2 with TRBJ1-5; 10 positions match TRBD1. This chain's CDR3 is CASRADRGQRQPQHF. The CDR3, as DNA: TGTGCCAGCAGGGCCGACAGGGGGCAACGGCAGCCCCAGCATTTT.